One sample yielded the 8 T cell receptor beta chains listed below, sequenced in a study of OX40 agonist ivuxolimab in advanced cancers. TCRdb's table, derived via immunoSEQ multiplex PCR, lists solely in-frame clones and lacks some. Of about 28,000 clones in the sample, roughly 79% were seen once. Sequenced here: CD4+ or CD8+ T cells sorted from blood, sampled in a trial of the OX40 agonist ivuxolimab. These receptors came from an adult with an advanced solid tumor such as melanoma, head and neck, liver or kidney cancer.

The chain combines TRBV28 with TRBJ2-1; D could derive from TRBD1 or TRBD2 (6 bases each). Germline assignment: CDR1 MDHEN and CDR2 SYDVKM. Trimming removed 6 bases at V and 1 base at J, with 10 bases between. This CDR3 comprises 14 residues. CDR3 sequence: CASRQGGSYNEQFF. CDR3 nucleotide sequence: TGTGCCAGCAGGCAAGGGGGGTCCTACAATGAGCAGTTCTTC. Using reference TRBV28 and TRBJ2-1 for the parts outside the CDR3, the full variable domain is DVKVTQSSRYLVKRTGEKVFLECVQDMDHENMFWYRQDPGLGLRLIYFSYDVKMKEKGDIPEGYSVSREKKERFSLILESASTNQTSMYLCASRQGGSYNEQFFGPGTRLTVL.

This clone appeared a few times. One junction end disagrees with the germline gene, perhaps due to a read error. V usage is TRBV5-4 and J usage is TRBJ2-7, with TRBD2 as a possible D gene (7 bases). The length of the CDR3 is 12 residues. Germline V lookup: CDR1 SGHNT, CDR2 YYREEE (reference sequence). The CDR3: CASSGGREPQTF. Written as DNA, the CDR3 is TGTGCCAGCAGCGGGGGGCGGGAGCCACAGACCTTC.

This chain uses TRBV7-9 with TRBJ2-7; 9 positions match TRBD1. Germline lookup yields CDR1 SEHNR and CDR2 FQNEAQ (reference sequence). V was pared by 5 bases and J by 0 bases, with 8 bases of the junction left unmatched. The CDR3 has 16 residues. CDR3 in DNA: TGTGCCAGCAGCCCCGGGACAGGGAATCCCTCCTACGAGCAGTACTTC. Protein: CASSPGTGNPSYEQYF.

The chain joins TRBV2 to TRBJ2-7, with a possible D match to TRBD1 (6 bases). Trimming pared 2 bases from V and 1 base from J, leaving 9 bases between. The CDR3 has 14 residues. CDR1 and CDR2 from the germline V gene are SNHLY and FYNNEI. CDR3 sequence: CASSESGQSYEQYF. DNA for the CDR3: TGTGCCAGCAGTGAAAGTGGACAGTCCTACGAGCAGTACTTC.

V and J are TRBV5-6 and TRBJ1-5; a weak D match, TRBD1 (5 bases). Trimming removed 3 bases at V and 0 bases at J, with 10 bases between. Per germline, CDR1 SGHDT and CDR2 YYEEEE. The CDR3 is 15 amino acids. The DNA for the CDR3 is TGTGCCAGCAGCTCAGGGTTCTATAGCAATCAGCCCCAGCATTTT. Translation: CASSSGFYSNQPQHF.

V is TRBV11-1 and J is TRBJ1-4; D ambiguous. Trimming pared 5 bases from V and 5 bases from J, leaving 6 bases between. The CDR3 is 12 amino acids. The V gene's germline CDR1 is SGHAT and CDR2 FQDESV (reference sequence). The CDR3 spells CASSQENEKLFF. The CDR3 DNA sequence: TGTGCCAGCAGCCAGGAAAATGAAAAACTGTTTTTT.

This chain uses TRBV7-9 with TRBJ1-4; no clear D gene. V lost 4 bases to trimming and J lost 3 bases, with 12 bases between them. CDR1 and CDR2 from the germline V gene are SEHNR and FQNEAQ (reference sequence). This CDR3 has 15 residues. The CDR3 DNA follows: TGTGCCAGCAGCTATCTCGGTGGTGCTAATGAAAAACTGTTTTTT. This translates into CASSYLGGANEKLFF.

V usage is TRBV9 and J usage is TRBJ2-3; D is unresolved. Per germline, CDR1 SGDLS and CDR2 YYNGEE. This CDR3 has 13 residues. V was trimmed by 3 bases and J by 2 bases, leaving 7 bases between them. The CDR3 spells CASSDGSTDTQYF. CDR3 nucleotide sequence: TGTGCCAGCAGCGATGGGTCCACAGATACGCAGTATTTT. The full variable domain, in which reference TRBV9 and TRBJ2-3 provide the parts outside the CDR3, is DSGVTQTPKHLITATGQRVTLRCSPRSGDLSVYWYQQSLDQGLQFLIQYYNGEERAKGNILERFSAQQFPDLHSELNLSSLELGDSALYFCASSDGSTDTQYFGPGTRLTVL.